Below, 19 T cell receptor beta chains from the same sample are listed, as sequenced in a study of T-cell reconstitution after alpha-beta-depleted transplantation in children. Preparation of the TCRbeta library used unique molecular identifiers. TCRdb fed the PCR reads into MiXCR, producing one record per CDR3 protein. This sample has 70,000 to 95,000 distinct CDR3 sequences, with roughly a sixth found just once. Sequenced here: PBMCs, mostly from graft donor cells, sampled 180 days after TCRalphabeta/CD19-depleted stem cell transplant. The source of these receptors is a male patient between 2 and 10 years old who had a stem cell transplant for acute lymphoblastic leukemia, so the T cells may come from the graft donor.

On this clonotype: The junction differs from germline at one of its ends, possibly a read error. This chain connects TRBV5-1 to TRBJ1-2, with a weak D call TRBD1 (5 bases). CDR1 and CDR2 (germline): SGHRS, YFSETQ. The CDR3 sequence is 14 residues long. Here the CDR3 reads CASSLWTTNNGYTF. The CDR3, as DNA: TGCGCCAGCAGCTTATGGACAACTAACAATGGCTACACCTTC.

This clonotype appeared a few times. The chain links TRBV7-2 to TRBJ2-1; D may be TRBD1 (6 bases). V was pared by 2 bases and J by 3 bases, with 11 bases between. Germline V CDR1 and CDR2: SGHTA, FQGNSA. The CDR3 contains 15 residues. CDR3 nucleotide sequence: TGTGCCAGCAGCTTACGACAGGAGTTCTACAATGAGCAGTTCTTC. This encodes CASSLRQEFYNEQFF.

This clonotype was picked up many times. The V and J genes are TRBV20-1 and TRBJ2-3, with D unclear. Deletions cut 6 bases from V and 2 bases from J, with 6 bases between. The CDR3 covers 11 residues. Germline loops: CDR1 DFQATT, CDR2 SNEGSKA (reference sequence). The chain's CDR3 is CSAPVTDTQYF. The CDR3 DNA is TGCAGTGCACCCGTCACAGATACGCAGTATTTT.

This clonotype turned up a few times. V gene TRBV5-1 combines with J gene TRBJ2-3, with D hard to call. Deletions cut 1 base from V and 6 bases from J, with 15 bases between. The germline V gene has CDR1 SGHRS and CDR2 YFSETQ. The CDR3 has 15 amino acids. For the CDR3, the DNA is TGCGCCAGCAGCTTGACTGATCCCCTGGTGGATACGCAGTATTTT. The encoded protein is CASSLTDPLVDTQYF.

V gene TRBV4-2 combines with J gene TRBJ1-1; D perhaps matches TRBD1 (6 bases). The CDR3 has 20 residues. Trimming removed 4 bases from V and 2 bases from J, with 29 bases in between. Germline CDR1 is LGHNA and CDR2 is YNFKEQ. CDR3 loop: CASSPSWAGGGGTGNTEAFF. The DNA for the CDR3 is TGTGCCAGCAGCCCCTCCTGGGCGGGGGGAGGGGGGACTGGAAACACTGAAGCTTTCTTT.

In nucleotides, the CDR3 is TGCGCCAGCAGTGACAGGGAAAGTCAGCCCCAGCATTTT. Its protein product is CASSDRESQPQHF. The V call is TRBV5-1, the J call TRBJ1-5, with 7 bases lining up with TRBD1. The CDR3 loop spans 13 amino acids. Germline values: CDR1 SGHRS, CDR2 YFSETQ. The junction had 5 bases not matched to a gene; V was cut back by 5 bases and J by 6 bases.

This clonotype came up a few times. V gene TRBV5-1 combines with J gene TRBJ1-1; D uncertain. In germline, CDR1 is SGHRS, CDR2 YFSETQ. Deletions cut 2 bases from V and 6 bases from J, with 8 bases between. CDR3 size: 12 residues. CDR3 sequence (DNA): TGCGCCAGCAGCTTTGGGAGGTCTGAAGCTTTCTTT. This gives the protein CASSFGRSEAFF. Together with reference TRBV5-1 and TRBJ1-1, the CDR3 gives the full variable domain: KAGVTQTPRYLIKTRGQQVTLSCSPISGHRSVSWYQQTPGQGLQFLFEYFSETQRNKGNFPGRFSGRQFSNSRSEMNVSTLELGDSALYLCASSFGRSEAFFGQGTRLTVV.

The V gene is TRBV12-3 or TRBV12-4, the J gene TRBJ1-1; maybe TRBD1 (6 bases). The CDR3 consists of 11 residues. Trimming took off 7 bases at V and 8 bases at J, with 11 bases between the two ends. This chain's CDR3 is CASNWTEEAFF. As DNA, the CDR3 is TGTGCCAGCAATTGGACAGAAGAAGCTTTCTTT.

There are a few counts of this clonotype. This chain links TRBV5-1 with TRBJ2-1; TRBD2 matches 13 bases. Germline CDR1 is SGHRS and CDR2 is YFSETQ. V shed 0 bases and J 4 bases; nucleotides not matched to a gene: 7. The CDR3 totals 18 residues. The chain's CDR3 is CASSLATGLAGIYNEQFF. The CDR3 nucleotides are TGCGCCAGCAGCTTGGCTACGGGACTAGCGGGGATTTACAATGAGCAGTTCTTC.

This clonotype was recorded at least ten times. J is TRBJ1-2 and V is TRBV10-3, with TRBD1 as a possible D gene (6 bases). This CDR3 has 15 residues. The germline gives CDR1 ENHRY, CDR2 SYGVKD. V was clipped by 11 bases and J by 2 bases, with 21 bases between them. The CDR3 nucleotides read TGTGCCGTCTTCCAATCAGGGGCCCTCAACTATGGCTACACCTTC. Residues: CAVFQSGALNYGYTF.

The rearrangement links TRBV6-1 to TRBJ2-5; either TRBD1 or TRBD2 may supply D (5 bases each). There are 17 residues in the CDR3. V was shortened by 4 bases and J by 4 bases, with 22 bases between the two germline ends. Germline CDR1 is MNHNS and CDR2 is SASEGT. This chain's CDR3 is CASSVPRTEGRRETQYF. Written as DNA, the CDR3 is TGTGCCAGCAGTGTGCCCCGGACCGAGGGGCGTCGAGAGACCCAGTACTTC.

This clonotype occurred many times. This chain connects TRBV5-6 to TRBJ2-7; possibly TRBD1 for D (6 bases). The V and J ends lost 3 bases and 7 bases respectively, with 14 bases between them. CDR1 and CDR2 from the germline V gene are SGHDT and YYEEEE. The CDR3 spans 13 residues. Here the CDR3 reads CASSWNRVREQYF. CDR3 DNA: TGTGCCAGCAGCTGGAACAGGGTGAGGGAGCAGTACTTC.

This CDR3 reads CATSRGQGSYNSPLHF. CDR3 DNA sequence: TGTGCCACCAGCAGAGGACAGGGCTCCTATAATTCACCCCTCCACTTT. This sequence joins TRBV15 and TRBJ1-6; 7 bases line up with TRBD1. Trimming at V came to 1 base and at J to 0 bases, leaving 0 bases not matched to a gene. Germline CDR1 LNHNV, CDR2 YYDKDF (reference sequence). The length of the CDR3 is 16 residues.

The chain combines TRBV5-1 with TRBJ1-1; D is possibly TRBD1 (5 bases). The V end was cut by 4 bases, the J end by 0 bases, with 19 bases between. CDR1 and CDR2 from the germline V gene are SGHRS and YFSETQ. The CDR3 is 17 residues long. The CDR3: CASSRRGTAMMNTEAFF. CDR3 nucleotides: TGCGCCAGCAGCCGTCGGGGGACCGCCATGATGAACACTGAAGCTTTCTTT.

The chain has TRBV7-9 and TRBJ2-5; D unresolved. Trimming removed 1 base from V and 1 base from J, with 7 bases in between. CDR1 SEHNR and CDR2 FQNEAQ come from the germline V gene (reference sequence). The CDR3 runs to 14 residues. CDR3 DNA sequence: TGTGCCAGCAGCTTAGGGGCAAGCCAAGAGACCCAGTACTTC. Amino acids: CASSLGASQETQYF.

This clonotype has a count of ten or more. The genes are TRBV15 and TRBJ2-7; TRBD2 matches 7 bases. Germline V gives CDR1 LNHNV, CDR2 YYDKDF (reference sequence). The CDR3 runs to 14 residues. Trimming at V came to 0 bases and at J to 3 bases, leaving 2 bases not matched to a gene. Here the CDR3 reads CATSRDGGDYEQYF. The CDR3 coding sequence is TGTGCCACCAGCAGAGATGGGGGGGACTACGAGCAGTACTTC.

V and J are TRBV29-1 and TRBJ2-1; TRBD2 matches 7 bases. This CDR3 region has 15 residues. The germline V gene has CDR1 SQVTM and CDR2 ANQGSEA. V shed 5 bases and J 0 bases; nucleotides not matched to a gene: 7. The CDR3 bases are TGCAGCGTTATCAGCGGGACGTCCTCCTACAATGAGCAGTTCTTC. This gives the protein CSVISGTSSYNEQFF.

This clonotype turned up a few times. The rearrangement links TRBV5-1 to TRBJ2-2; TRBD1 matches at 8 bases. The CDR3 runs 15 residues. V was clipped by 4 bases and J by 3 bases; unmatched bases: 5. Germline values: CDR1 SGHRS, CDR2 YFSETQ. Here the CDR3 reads CASSVQGADTGELFF. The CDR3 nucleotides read TGCGCCAGCAGCGTTCAGGGGGCGGACACCGGGGAGCTGTTTTTT.

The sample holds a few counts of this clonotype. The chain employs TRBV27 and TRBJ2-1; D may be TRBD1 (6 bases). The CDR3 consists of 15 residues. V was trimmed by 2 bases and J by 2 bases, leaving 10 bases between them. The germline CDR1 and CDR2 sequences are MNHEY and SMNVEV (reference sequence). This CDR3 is CASSLGQTPYNEQFF. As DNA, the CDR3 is TGTGCCAGCAGTTTAGGACAGACCCCCTACAATGAGCAGTTCTTC.